The 26 T cell receptor beta chains presented below share a single source sample, sequenced in a study of a mutant IDH1 vaccine in newly diagnosed glioma. Time point here: week 35, safety follow-up. Alongside topical imiquimod, each dose of vaccine comprised 300 ug of mutant IDH1 20-mer peptide. The table came from immunoSEQ multiplex PCR; TCRdb's copy has only in-frame clones and leaves some out. The table includes over 60,000 clones, roughly 79% detected once. What these receptors recognize is not known. The sequencing here drew on PBMCs, taken from a glioma patient whose treatment included an IDH1 peptide vaccine. These TCRs come from a man aged 40-49 years with glioma.

The chain links TRBV10-2 to TRBJ2-5; D remains unclear. CDR3 size: 11 residues. Per germline, CDR1 WSHSY and CDR2 SAAADI. V was pared by 6 bases and J by 5 bases, with 7 bases between. The CDR3 nucleotides are TGCGCCAGCAGCCTAGTCGAGACCCAGTACTTC. It translates to CASSLVETQYF.

This clone was counted a few times. V gene TRBV27 combines with J gene TRBJ2-5; 13 nucleotides line up with TRBD2. Germline loops: CDR1 MNHEY, CDR2 SMNVEV (reference sequence). The CDR3 has 15 residues. Trimming took 6 bases from V and 6 from J; bases not matched to a gene: 7. DNA of the CDR3: TGTGCCAGCAGCCAACTAGCGGGAGGGCCGAAGACCCAGTACTTC. It codes for CASSQLAGGPKTQYF.

The chain has TRBV5-6 and TRBJ2-3; D ambiguous. Germline CDR1 and CDR2: SGHDT and YYEEEE. The CDR3 loop spans 13 amino acids. The V end lost 4 bases, the J end lost 0 bases, and 6 bases lay between the germline ends. This chain's CDR3 is CASSGTSTDTQYF. CDR3 nucleotide sequence: TGTGCCAGCAGCGGTACTAGCACAGATACGCAGTATTTT.

The gene calls are TRBV2 and TRBJ2-1, with TRBD1 identical over 8 bases. J lost 1 base, V lost 8 bases, and 4 bases had no gene match. CDR1 is SNHLY and CDR2 is FYNNEI in the germline V gene. This CDR3 is 14 amino acids long. The CDR3 bases are TGTGCCAGCTTTACAGGGGGTTCCTACAATGAGCAGTTCTTC. Its protein is CASFTGGSYNEQFF.

DNA of the CDR3: TGTGCCAGCAGCCAAGTATCCAGCGGGGGGGCCTACAATGAGCAGTTCTTC. Encoded protein: CASSQVSSGGAYNEQFF. This chain connects TRBV4-2 to TRBJ2-1; 10 bases map to TRBD2. The V and J ends lost 1 base and 2 bases, in that order; junction bases with no gene match: 5. Germline CDR1 and CDR2: LGHNA and YNFKEQ. The CDR3 length is 17 residues.

The rearrangement uses TRBV5-1 and TRBJ1-6, with TRBD1 identical over 7 bases. The CDR3 is 15 residues long. CDR1 and CDR2 (germline): SGHRS, YFSETQ. The J segment lost 2 bases and the V segment lost 6 bases, leaving 5 bases of the junction unmatched. The CDR3 DNA reads TGCGCCAGCACCTCCGACAGGGCCTATAATTCACCCCTCCACTTT. Translation: CASTSDRAYNSPLHF.

The chain recombines TRBV4-3 with TRBJ2-7; 10 bases are a match to TRBD2. The V segment lost 1 base and the J segment 3 bases; nucleotides outside the gene matches: 3. Germline CDR1 and CDR2: LGHNA and YSLEER. The length of the CDR3 is 15 residues. This chain's CDR3 is CASSQALAGLYEQYF. Written as DNA, the CDR3 is TGCGCCAGCAGCCAAGCACTAGCGGGGCTCTACGAGCAGTACTTC.

The chain carries TRBV19 and TRBJ2-1; D may match TRBD1 or TRBD2 (5 bases each). Germline V gene data show CDR1 as LNHDA and CDR2 as SQIVND (reference sequence). V lost 8 bases, J lost 3 bases, and 20 bases lay in between. The CDR3 sequence is 16 residues long. CDR3 sequence: CASSMGVGRVYNEQFF. DNA of the CDR3: TGTGCCAGTTCTATGGGGGTTGGGCGGGTCTACAATGAGCAGTTCTTC.

In the case of this clone: Additional DNA sequences in this sample encode the identical CDR3. This chain links TRBV7-2 with TRBJ2-7, with a tentative D call TRBD2 (5 bases). V was clipped by 5 bases and J by 0 bases, with 11 bases between them. Germline-derived CDR1 and CDR2 are SGHTA and FQGNSA. The CDR3 runs 14 residues. CDR3 sequence reads: CASSISGSSYEQYF. DNA for the CDR3: TGTGCCAGCAGCATCAGCGGTAGCTCCTACGAGCAGTACTTC. Filled out from reference TRBV7-2 and TRBJ2-7, the complete variable domain reads GAGVSQSPSNKVTEKGKDVELRCDPISGHTALYWYRQSLGQGLEFLIYFQGNSAPDKSGLPSDRFSAERTGGSVSTLTIQRTQQEDSAVYLCASSISGSSYEQYFGPGTRLTVT.

CDR3 coding DNA: TGTGCCACCTGGGACAGAGCCTACGAGCAGTACTTC. Translating it yields CATWDRAYEQYF. This chain connects TRBV10-3 to TRBJ2-7; 7 bases map to TRBD1. Germline V gene lookup returns CDR1 ENHRY and CDR2 SYGVKD. Germline trimming cut 10 bases from V and 2 bases from J; bases unmatched to any gene: 5. This CDR3 has 12 residues.

This clone was detected only once. The chain employs TRBV21-1 and TRBJ2-3; TRBD1 is the table's D call and was not checked against the DNA. TRBV21-1 is a pseudogene locus. The CDR3 spans 17 residues. This chain's CDR3 is CASCGPGQGVRSDTQYF. The CDR3 DNA is TGTGCCAGCTGCGGACCGGGACAGGGGGTTAGATCAGATACGCAGTATTTT.

This chain joins TRBV9 and TRBJ2-7; 9 bases fit TRBD1. The CDR3 has 15 residues. Germline CDR1 reads SGDLS; CDR2 reads YYNGEE. With V trimmed by 4 bases and J by 6 bases, 11 bases remained unmatched. The chain's CDR3 is CASSPTQGATSEQYF. CDR3 sequence (DNA): TGTGCCAGCAGCCCAACACAGGGGGCGACGAGCGAGCAGTACTTC.

J is TRBJ1-1 and V is TRBV19; no reliable D call. With 4 bases removed from V and 8 bases from J, the gap between germline ends came to 11 bases. The V gene's germline CDR1 is LNHDA and CDR2 SQIVND (reference sequence). This CDR3 contains 12 residues. The CDR3, as DNA: TGTGCCAGTAGTAAACCATTGGGGGAAGCTTTCTTT. It translates to CASSKPLGEAFF.

This rearrangement joins TRBV4-3 to TRBJ1-2, with 7 bases lining up with TRBD1. CDR1 and CDR2 (germline): LGHNA, YSLEER. V shed 3 bases, J shed 7 bases, and the junction held 5 bases outside the gene matches. The CDR3 spans 13 residues. The CDR3 DNA follows: TGCGCCAGCAGCCACAACCAGGGGGGTGGCTACACCTTC. Residues: CASSHNQGGGYTF.

This chain links TRBV5-5 with TRBJ2-5; perhaps TRBD2 as D (5 bases). The CDR3 runs to 15 residues. Trimming removed 4 bases from V and 4 bases from J, with 17 bases in between. CDR1 is SGHKS, CDR2 YYEKEE, per germline (reference sequence). The DNA of the CDR3 is TGTGCCAGCAGCGAAAGACCAAACGGAGGAGAGACCCAGTACTTC. Translation gives CASSERPNGGETQYF. Using reference TRBV5-5 and TRBJ2-5 for the parts outside the CDR3, the full variable domain is DAGVTQSPTHLIKTRGQQVTLRCSPISGHKSVSWYQQVLGQGPQFIFQYYEKEERGRGNFPDRFSARQFPNYSSELNVNALLLGDSALYLCASSERPNGGETQYFGPGTRLLVL.

V and J are TRBV9 and TRBJ2-1, with 7 positions matching TRBD1. Germline CDR1 and CDR2: SGDLS and YYNGEE. V gave up 4 bases and J gave up 2 bases; unmatched junction bases: 6. CDR3 length equals 15 residues. CDR3 loop: CASSTGTEPYNEQFF. CDR3 bases: TGTGCCAGCAGCACCGGGACAGAACCCTACAATGAGCAGTTCTTC.

The chain has TRBV7-9 and TRBJ1-4; no clear D gene. The CDR3 is 13 residues long. Germline V CDR1 and CDR2: SEHNR, FQNEAQ (reference sequence). Trimming shortened V by 2 bases and J by 7 bases, and 8 bases separated the two germline ends. CDR3 DNA sequence: TGTGCCAGCAGCTTACAAGGATTTGAAAAACTGTTTTTT. Amino acid sequence: CASSLQGFEKLFF.

The sample holds one count of this clone. The rearrangement joins TRBV19 to TRBJ2-5, with TRBD1 as a possible D gene (5 bases). CDR1 is LNHDA, CDR2 SQIVND, per germline (reference sequence). The CDR3 covers 15 residues. V was pared by 5 bases and J by 5 bases, with 18 bases between. The CDR3 protein is CASSPPGRRVETQYF. CDR3 bases: TGTGCCAGTAGTCCCCCAGGGCGCCGGGTGGAGACCCAGTACTTC. The variable domain in full, completed from reference TRBV19 and TRBJ2-5, reads DGGITQSPKYLFRKEGQNVTLSCEQNLNHDAMYWYRQDPGQGLRLIYYSQIVNDFQKGDIAEGYSVSREKKESFPLTVTSAQKNPTAFYLCASSPPGRRVETQYFGPGTRLLVL.

The chain has TRBV4-2 and TRBJ1-4; D ambiguous. V shed 0 bases and J shed 1 base, with 9 bases lying between them. This CDR3 has 16 amino acids. Germline V gene data show CDR1 as LGHNA and CDR2 as YNFKEQ. CDR3 DNA: TGTGCCAGCAGCCAAGATAGGGCAGGAACTAATGAAAAACTGTTTTTT. Amino acids: CASSQDRAGTNEKLFF.

CDR3 in DNA: TGTGCCATCAGTGAGCCCGACCGGAGCTATGGCTACACCTTC. Translation gives CAISEPDRSYGYTF. This rearrangement joins TRBV10-3 to TRBJ1-2, with D unclear. Germline V gene sequence: CDR1 ENHRY, CDR2 SYGVKD. V gave up 2 bases and J gave up 4 bases, with 11 bases separating them. The CDR3 extends over 14 amino acids.

The CDR3 DNA follows: TGTGCCAGCAGCCCGGGCCTCTACGCCTCCGAGCAGTACTTC. Amino acids: CASSPGLYASEQYF. This rearrangement joins TRBV27 to TRBJ2-7; D is unresolved. CDR1 and CDR2 (germline): MNHEY, SMNVEV (reference sequence). The CDR3 is made up of 14 amino acids. V was clipped by 6 bases and J by 6 bases, with 18 bases between them.

The table lists this clone with many counts. V usage is TRBV6-4 and J usage is TRBJ1-4; TRBD1 aligns across 9 bases. J was trimmed by 7 bases and V by 5 bases; bases with no gene match: 8. Germline-derived CDR1 and CDR2 are MRHNA and SNTAGT. The CDR3 loop spans 15 amino acids. Written as DNA, the CDR3 is TGTGCCAGCAGTCCCCCCGGGACAGGGTTTGAAAAACTGTTTTTT. Its protein product is CASSPPGTGFEKLFF.

The rearrangement links TRBV27 to TRBJ1-3; no reliable D call. CDR1 MNHEY and CDR2 SMNVEV come from the germline V gene (reference sequence). The CDR3 runs 16 residues. Trimming removed 5 bases from V and 0 bases from J, with 14 bases in between. CDR3 nucleotides: TGTGCCAGCAGTCTCACCGGCGGGAGCTCTGGAAACACCATATATTTT. Translated, it gives CASSLTGGSSGNTIYF.

A remark on this clone: The sample contains more than one DNA sequence encoding this CDR3. The V gene is TRBV11-2, the J gene TRBJ2-1, with D maybe TRBD2 (6 bases). V lost 3 bases and J lost 4, with 13 bases in between. Germline V CDR1 and CDR2: SGHAT, FQNNGV. The CDR3 runs 15 residues. The DNA of the CDR3 is TGTGCCAGCAGCTTTGGTTCGGGGGAGTACAATGAGCAGTTCTTC. It codes for CASSFGSGEYNEQFF.

This sequence joins TRBV6-5 and TRBJ2-5; no firm D call. TRBJ2-7 matches the DNA end more closely, so the J call is doubtful. Germline CDR1 MNHEY, CDR2 SVGAGI. The CDR3 loop spans 14 amino acids. The CDR3 region has the DNA TGTGCCAGCAGTTACTTTCACGGGCCCTACGAGCAGTACTTC. Protein: CASSYFHGPYEQYF.

This clone was found once. The J gene is TRBJ2-2, the V gene TRBV28; D gene unclear. The V end was cut by 6 bases, the J end by 5 bases, with 7 bases between. This CDR3 region has 12 residues. Looked up from germline, CDR1 is MDHEN and CDR2 is SYDVKM. The CDR3 here is CASSPRTGELFF. Written as DNA, the CDR3 is TGTGCCAGCAGCCCCAGGACCGGGGAGCTGTTTTTT.